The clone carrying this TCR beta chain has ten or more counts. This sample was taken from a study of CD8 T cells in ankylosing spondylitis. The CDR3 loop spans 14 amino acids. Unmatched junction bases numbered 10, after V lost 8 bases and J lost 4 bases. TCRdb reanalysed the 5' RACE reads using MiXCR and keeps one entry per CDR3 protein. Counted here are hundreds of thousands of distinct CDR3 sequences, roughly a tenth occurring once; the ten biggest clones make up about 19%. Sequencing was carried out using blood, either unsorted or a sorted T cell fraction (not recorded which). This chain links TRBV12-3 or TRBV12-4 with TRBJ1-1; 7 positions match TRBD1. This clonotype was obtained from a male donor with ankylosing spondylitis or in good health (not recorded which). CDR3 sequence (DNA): TGTGCCAGCGGGAGGACAGGCGGGGGCACTGAAGCTTTCTTT. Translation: CASGRTGGGTEAFF.